A selection of T cell receptor beta chains follows, all from one sample in a study of cytomegalovirus exposure and HLA in healthy donors. The data were produced by immunoSEQ multiplex PCR, yet TCRdb's version contains in-frame clones alone and is incomplete. The data hold about 160,000 clones, with around four fifths observed a single time. The sequenced material came from PBMCs. The receptors stem from a man younger than 40 in good health and CMV-seronegative. Both conserved end residues are part of each CDR3. D genes are given only for firm matches. Some rows mark clone size as missing; the rest say once, few, many or name a class of expanded clone.

v_gene	abundance	j_gene	d_gene	CDR3aa	CDR3nt
TRBV5-1	NA	TRBJ1-2	NA	CASSTGNYGYTF	TGCGCCAGCAGCACGGGGAACTATGGCTACACCTTC
TRBV11-3	NA	TRBJ2-1	NA	CASSLSSVRDNEQFF	TGTGCCAGCAGCTTGAGTTCAGTTCGGGACAATGAGCAGTTCTTC
TRBV28	NA	TRBJ2-1	NA	CASSSRRGYYNEQFF	TGTGCCAGCAGTTCTCGTAGGGGCTATTACAATGAGCAGTTCTTC
TRBV5-6	NA	TRBJ1-1	NA	CASSLGQGRTNTEAFF	TGTGCCAGCAGCTTGGGGCAGGGAAGGACGAACACTGAAGCTTTCTTT
TRBV18	NA	TRBJ2-5	NA	CASSPAAAGSETQYF	TGTGCCAGCTCACCAGCGGCAGCCGGGTCGGAGACCCAGTACTTC
TRBV9	NA	TRBJ2-6	NA	CASSLYSGANVLTF	TGTGCCAGCAGCCTCTACTCTGGGGCCAACGTCCTGACTTTC
TRBV11-3	NA	TRBJ1-3	NA	CAGRRESANTIYF	TGTGCCGGCCGTCGGGAATCCGCAAACACCATATATTTT
TRBV27	NA	TRBJ1-2	NA	CASSRDTVYGYTF	TGTGCCAGCAGCCGAGACACGGTCTATGGCTACACCTTC
TRBV19	NA	TRBJ1-2	NA	CASSPSGYGYTF	TGTGCCAGTAGTCCAAGCGGATATGGCTACACCTTC
TRBV20-1	NA	TRBJ2-5	NA	CSARQQETQYF	TGCAGTGCTAGACAACAAGAGACCCAGTACTTC
TRBV6-1	NA	TRBJ2-5	TRBD2	CASSEAEAGSETQYF	TGTGCCAGCAGTGAAGCCGAAGCGGGAAGTGAGACCCAGTACTTC
TRBV4-1	NA	TRBJ2-7	TRBD2	CASSQGQAGSSYEQYF	TGCGCCAGCAGCCAAGGACAAGCGGGGAGCTCCTACGAGCAGTACTTC
TRBV4-1	NA	TRBJ2-7	TRBD2	CASSLGRGSYEQYF	TGCGCCAGCAGCCTCGGGAGGGGCTCCTACGAGCAGTACTTC
TRBV6-5	once	TRBJ1-1	NA	CASSYSINSGNTEAFF	TGTGCCAGCAGTTACTCGATCAACAGTGGGAACACTGAAGCTTTCTTT
TRBV19	NA	TRBJ1-5	NA	CASSRGGNQPQHF	TGTGCCAGTAGCCGAGGAGGAAATCAGCCCCAGCATTTT
TRBV19	NA	TRBJ1-6	NA	CASSIGANSPLHF	TGTGCCAGTAGTATTGGAGCCAATTCACCCCTCCACTTT
TRBV7-2	few	TRBJ2-7	NA	CASKPQGWYEQYF	TGTGCCAGCAAACCACAGGGTTGGTACGAGCAGTACTTC
TRBV6-1	NA	TRBJ1-1	NA	CATEDSMNTEAFF	TGTGCCACCGAGGACAGCATGAACACTGAAGCTTTCTTT
TRBV2	NA	TRBJ2-7	NA	CASNGGEQYF	TGTGCCAGCAATGGAGGCGAGCAGTACTTC
TRBV29-1	NA	TRBJ1-6	NA	CSVEEGGLNNSPLHF	TGCAGCGTTGAAGAAGGAGGGCTGAATAATTCACCCCTCCACTTT
TRBV27	NA	TRBJ2-7	NA	CASSFLAEGGEQYF	TGTGCCAGCAGTTTCCTAGCTGAAGGTGGCGAGCAGTACTTC
TRBV7-9	NA	TRBJ1-4	NA	CASSTQQGPNEKLFF	TGTGCCAGCAGCACTCAACAGGGTCCTAATGAAAAACTGTTTTTT
TRBV27	NA	TRBJ2-4	TRBD1	CASSPRGQGIEAKNIQYF	TGTGCCAGCAGTCCCCGCGGACAGGGGATCGAAGCCAAAAACATTCAGTACTTC
TRBV28	NA	TRBJ2-2	TRBD1	CASSPGQSTGELFF	TGTGCCAGCAGTCCGGGACAGAGCACCGGGGAGCTGTTTTTT
TRBV30	NA	TRBJ2-3	TRBD2	CAWSRDYGTDTQYF	TGTGCCTGGAGCCGGGACTATGGGACAGATACGCAGTATTTT
TRBV7-9	NA	TRBJ1-2	NA	CASSPDRGDYGYTF	TGTGCCAGCAGCCCGGACCGGGGGGACTATGGCTACACCTTC
TRBV9	NA	TRBJ2-5	TRBD2	CASSVSGGGQETQYF	TGTGCCAGCAGCGTGAGCGGGGGGGGGCAAGAGACCCAGTACTTC
TRBV19	once	TRBJ1-3	TRBD1	CASSPWTGKYTIYF	TGTGCCAGTAGTCCGTGGACAGGGAAGTACACCATATATTTT
TRBV6-1	NA	TRBJ1-6	TRBD1	CASSSDRVGNSPLHF	TGTGCCAGCAGTTCCGACAGGGTGGGGAATTCACCCCTCCACTTT
TRBV5-6	NA	TRBJ1-1	NA	CASSLQGPEAFF	TGTGCCAGCAGTTTACAGGGCCCTGAAGCTTTCTTT
TRBV7-2	NA	TRBJ2-7	TRBD1	CASSYRTGENEQYF	TGTGCCAGCAGCTATCGGACAGGGGAGAACGAGCAGTACTTC
TRBV4-1	NA	TRBJ2-1	NA	CASSQTLYNEQFF	TGCGCCAGCAGCCAGACATTGTACAATGAGCAGTTCTTC